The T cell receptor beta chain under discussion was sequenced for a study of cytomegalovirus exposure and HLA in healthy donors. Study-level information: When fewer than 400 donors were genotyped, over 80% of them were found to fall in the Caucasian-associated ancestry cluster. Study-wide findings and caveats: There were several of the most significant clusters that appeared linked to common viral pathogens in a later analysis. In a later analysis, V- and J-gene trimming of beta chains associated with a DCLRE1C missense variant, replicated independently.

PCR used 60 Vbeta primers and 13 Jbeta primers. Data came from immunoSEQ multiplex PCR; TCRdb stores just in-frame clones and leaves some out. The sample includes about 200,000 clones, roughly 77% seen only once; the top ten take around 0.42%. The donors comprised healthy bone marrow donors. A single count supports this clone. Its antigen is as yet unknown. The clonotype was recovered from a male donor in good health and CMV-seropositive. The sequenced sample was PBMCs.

The CDR3 DNA reads TGTGCCAGCAGTTACGACCTAGTCGGGGGCTACACCTTC. Amino acids: CASSYDLVGGYTF. V usage is TRBV6-5 and J usage is TRBJ1-2, with D unclear. Germline-derived CDR1 and CDR2 are MNHEY and SVGAGI. This CDR3 has 13 residues. V was trimmed by 2 bases and J by 8 bases, leaving 12 bases between them.